This T cell receptor (beta chain) was sequenced in a study of shared clonotypes between healthy human individuals. Here immunoSEQ multiplex PCR was the method, and the copy in TCRdb shows in-frame clones only, minus some. Of approximately 1.5 million clones listed, approximately 98.5% were seen once; the top ten hold over 0.3%. The sequencing input was naive CD4+ T cells sorted from blood. Subset noted: CD45RA+ positively selected. This TCR derives from a man younger than 40 in good health.

The CDR3 is CAISGSRGGEVTEAFF. CDR3 DNA: TGTGCCATCAGTGGATCGCGGGGGGGTGAGGTCACTGAAGCTTTCTTT. The chain uses TRBV10-3 and TRBJ1-1; D perhaps matches TRBD1 (5 bases). The CDR3 consists of 16 residues. Looked up from germline, CDR1 is ENHRY and CDR2 is SYGVKD. Trimming pared 4 bases from V and 4 bases from J, leaving 19 bases between.